The 7 T cell receptor beta chains below all came from one sample that was sequenced in a study of T cells after yellow fever vaccination. TCRdb reprocessed the 5' RACE reads via MiXCR and lists one record per CDR3 protein. The table shows 120,000 to 150,000 distinct CDR3 sequences, with 7.7% occurring only once. The sequenced sample was CD4+ T cells sorted from PBMCs, obtained 5 days after the yellow fever booster vaccination. The receptors stem from a man younger than 45 who received the YFV17D yellow fever vaccine.

The table lists this clonotype with a few counts. The chain employs TRBV11-2 and TRBJ1-3; possible D gene TRBD1, 5 bases. There are 17 residues in the CDR3. V was clipped by 1 base and J by 1 base, with 14 bases between them. Germline CDR1 reads SGHAT; CDR2 reads FQNNGV. The CDR3 spells CASSLVKGPESGNTIYF. CDR3 DNA sequence: TGTGCCAGCAGCTTAGTAAAGGGGCCAGAATCTGGAAACACCATATATTTT.

This clonotype was seen at least ten times. V usage is TRBV18 and J usage is TRBJ2-1; 9 nucleotides align to TRBD2. Per the germline V gene, CDR1 is KGHSH and CDR2 is LQKENI. The V gene end was trimmed by 10 bases and the J gene end by 0 bases; junction bases not matched to a gene: 13. The CDR3 covers 17 residues. DNA for the CDR3: TGTGCCACTTCGAGGACTAGCGCCTTCAGCTCCTACAATGAGCAGTTCTTC. This translates into CATSRTSAFSSYNEQFF.

This clonotype occurred many times. V usage is TRBV12-3 or TRBV12-4 and J usage is TRBJ2-7; D is unclear. V was pared by 3 bases and J by 4 bases, with 13 bases between. The CDR3 has 14 residues. Written as DNA, the CDR3 is TGTGCCAGCAGTTTGGGTATCTCCGTATACGAGCAGTACTTC. Residues: CASSLGISVYEQYF.

This clonotype was picked up a small number of times. With a much larger clone just one base away, this may be a read error. This chain uses TRBV24-1 with TRBJ2-2; 9 nucleotides align to TRBD1. Germline V CDR1 and CDR2: KGHDR, SFDVKD. There are 21 residues in the CDR3. V shed 3 bases and J 1 base; nucleotides not matched to a gene: 17. DNA for the CDR3: TGTGCCACCAGTGATCCAAAAGTCCGGGACAGGGTTGTTTTGAACACCGGGGAGCTGTTTTTT. Its translation: CATSDPKVRDRVVLNTGELFF.

This CDR3 is CASSLGLPGRSGNTIYF. CDR3 in DNA: TGTGCCAGCAGCTTGGGTCTACCCGGTAGATCTGGAAACACCATATATTTT. V usage is TRBV5-6 and J usage is TRBJ1-3; D not resolved. The V gene lost 0 bases and the J gene lost 1 base, with 14 bases spanning the gap. Germline CDR1 and CDR2: SGHDT and YYEEEE. This CDR3 spans 17 amino acids.

This clonotype has a count of ten or more. For the CDR3, the DNA is TGTGCCAGCAGCGTAGGGTTAGGGGGAGCTTTCTTT. Amino acids: CASSVGLGGAFF. The chain joins TRBV9 to TRBJ1-1, with D possibly matching TRBD1 (6 bases). V lost 0 bases to trimming and J lost 10 bases, with 10 bases between them. The germline gives CDR1 SGDLS, CDR2 YYNGEE. This CDR3 comprises 12 residues. Together with reference TRBV9 and TRBJ1-1, the CDR3 gives the full variable domain: DSGVTQTPKHLITATGQRVTLRCSPRSGDLSVYWYQQSLDQGLQFLIQYYNGEERAKGNILERFSAQQFPDLHSELNLSSLELGDSALYFCASSVGLGGAFFGQGTRLTVV.

A remark on this clonotype: A read error may be the cause here, since a much bigger clone is one base away. The CDR3 is CASSNPGRGIYEQYF. CDR3 DNA sequence: TGTGCCAGCAGTAACCCGGGGAGGGGGATCTACGAGCAGTACTTC. V usage is TRBV28 and J usage is TRBJ2-7; possible D gene TRBD2, 7 bases. The CDR3 has 15 amino acids. In germline, CDR1 is MDHEN, CDR2 SYDVKM. The ends were cut back, 5 bases at V and 3 bases at J, with 17 bases in the middle.